The 18 T cell receptor beta chains listed next were all sequenced from one sample in a study of cytotoxic CD8 clonotypes in ibrutinib-treated CLL. Data came from immunoSEQ multiplex PCR; TCRdb stores just in-frame clones and leaves some out. The sample has approximately 130,000 clones, approximately 80% seen once; the top ten hold around 3%. The source was PBMCs, collected after 24 months of ibrutinib treatment. These receptors came from a human donor with chronic lymphocytic leukemia.

J is TRBJ2-2 and V is TRBV5-1; the match to TRBD1 covers 7 bases. The length of the CDR3 is 16 residues. The V gene's germline CDR1 is SGHRS and CDR2 YFSETQ. The V segment lost 1 base and the J segment 4 bases; nucleotides outside the gene matches: 7. CDR3 amino acids: CASSLTTTGITGELFF. The DNA for the CDR3 is TGCGCCAGCAGCTTGACGACGACAGGGATCACCGGGGAGCTGTTTTTT.

This clone was detected a few times. At one end the junction does not follow the germline gene, possibly because of a read error. This chain links TRBV7-3 with TRBJ2-2, with 8 bases that match TRBD2. The CDR3 has 15 amino acids. Looked up from germline, CDR1 is SGHTA and CDR2 is FQGTGA. CDR3 residues: CASSLGGGNPGELFF. CDR3 sequence (DNA): TGTGCCAGCAGCTTAGGCGGGGGGAACCCCGGGGAGCTGTTTTTT.

V is TRBV9 and J is TRBJ2-7, with 7 bases aligning to TRBD1. Trimming at V came to 3 bases and at J to 0 bases, leaving 3 bases not matched to a gene. Germline loops: CDR1 SGDLS, CDR2 YYNGEE. The length of the CDR3 is 14 residues. Written as DNA, the CDR3 is TGTGCCAGCAGCGACCGGGACAGCTCCTACGAGCAGTACTTC. This translates into CASSDRDSSYEQYF.

This sequence joins TRBV7-2 and TRBJ1-2; 7 bases line up with TRBD1. The CDR3 is made up of 12 amino acids. With V trimmed by 5 bases and J by 12 bases, 9 bases remained unmatched. CDR1 is SGHTA and CDR2 is FQGNSA in the germline V gene. The CDR3 region has the DNA TGTGCCAGCAGCCCCGGACAGGTTCGTCACACCTTC. The encoded protein is CASSPGQVRHTF.

This clone was counted between two and nine times. The chain is built from TRBV7-9 and TRBJ1-5; D is undetermined. The CDR3 extends over 13 amino acids. The V gene lost 5 bases and the J gene lost 10 bases, with 15 bases spanning the gap. Per germline, CDR1 SEHNR and CDR2 FQNEAQ (reference sequence). The CDR3 is CASSPKGPSPQHF. The CDR3 DNA reads as TGTGCCAGCAGCCCCAAGGGCCCTTCACCCCAGCATTTT.

The gene calls are TRBV7-9 and TRBJ2-5; D unresolved. The V gene lost 5 bases and the J gene lost 5 bases, with 6 bases spanning the gap. CDR3 length equals 11 residues. Germline V gene sequence: CDR1 SEHNR, CDR2 FQNEAQ (reference sequence). The DNA of the CDR3 is TGTGCCAGCAGCCCCTCGGAGACCCAGTACTTC. Its translation is CASSPSETQYF.

V usage is TRBV19 and J usage is TRBJ1-5; D is possibly TRBD1 (5 bases). V was trimmed by 10 bases and J by 4 bases, leaving 20 bases between them. CDR3 length: 15 amino acids. Looked up from germline, CDR1 is LNHDA and CDR2 is SQIVND (reference sequence). The CDR3 sequence is CATTRDPLFNQPQHF. CDR3 nucleotide sequence: TGTGCCACAACTAGGGACCCTCTCTTTAATCAGCCCCAGCATTTT.

V gene TRBV5-4 combines with J gene TRBJ2-3; 15 bases map to TRBD2. The CDR3 is 15 residues long. CDR1 SGHNT and CDR2 YYREEE come from the germline V gene (reference sequence). V lost 3 bases to trimming and J lost 5 bases; unmatched junction nucleotides: 1. The CDR3 loop is CASSSGLAGGDTQYF. DNA for the CDR3: TGTGCCAGCAGCTCGGGACTAGCGGGGGGAGATACGCAGTATTTT.

The chain recombines TRBV28 with TRBJ1-4, with 7 positions matching TRBD1. The CDR3 contains 17 residues. J was trimmed by 5 bases and V by 4 bases; bases with no gene match: 13. Germline V CDR1 and CDR2: MDHEN, SYDVKM. The CDR3, as DNA: TGTGCCAGCAGTTCGTCCCGGGACAGAACCAGGAATGAAAAACTGTTTTTT. Its translation: CASSSSRDRTRNEKLFF.

In this sample, this clone turned up once. The V call is TRBV6-1, the J call TRBJ1-3, with unresolved D. The CDR3 is 13 amino acids. V gave up 1 base and J gave up 11 bases, with 12 bases separating them. In germline, CDR1 is MNHNS, CDR2 SASEGT. CDR3 region: CASSEGTGRPIYF. In DNA form, the CDR3 reads TGTGCCAGCAGTGAAGGGACCGGGCGACCCATATATTTT.

The chain couples TRBV6-6 to TRBJ1-3; D is undetermined. V shed 5 bases and J shed 0 bases, with 5 bases lying between them. CDR3 length equals 13 residues. The germline V gene encodes CDR1 MNHNY and CDR2 SVGAGI (reference sequence). The CDR3 DNA reads TGTGCCAGCAGTCAGAGCTCTGGAAACACCATATATTTT. Its translation is CASSQSSGNTIYF.

This clone was seen a handful of times. This chain links TRBV2 with TRBJ2-5; perhaps TRBD2 as D (6 bases). This CDR3 contains 14 residues. V was trimmed by 5 bases and J by 3 bases, leaving 13 bases between them. CDR1 SNHLY and CDR2 FYNNEI come from the germline V gene. The DNA for the CDR3 is TGTGCCAGCAGTAGCGACTGGAGGGAAGAGACCCAGTACTTC. It yields the protein CASSSDWREETQYF.

This clone was detected a few times. The chain links TRBV5-4 to TRBJ1-2; D possibly corresponds to TRBD1 (5 bases). The CDR3 sequence is 12 residues long. Germline-derived CDR1 and CDR2 are SGHNT and YYREEE (reference sequence). Trimming cost V 3 bases and J 4 bases, with 7 bases left between them. CDR3 region: CASSSDSYGYTF. The CDR3 nucleotides read TGTGCCAGCAGCTCCGACAGCTATGGCTACACCTTC.

V usage is TRBV6-5 and J usage is TRBJ1-1; 12 bases agree with TRBD1. In germline, CDR1 is MNHEY, CDR2 SVGAGI. With V trimmed by 1 base and J by 10 bases, 10 bases remained unmatched. There are 16 residues in the CDR3. The CDR3 spells CASSYFTGTGGGGAFF. The CDR3 region has the DNA TGTGCCAGCAGTTACTTTACCGGGACAGGGGGCGGTGGAGCTTTCTTT.

CDR3 DNA: TGTGCCAGCAGCTTGGACGCTAGCGGGGGCTCCTACAATGAGCAGTTCTTC. As protein: CASSLDASGGSYNEQFF. The chain is built from TRBV5-4 and TRBJ2-1, with 10 bases fitting TRBD2. Per the germline V gene, CDR1 is SGHNT and CDR2 is YYREEE (reference sequence). The CDR3 consists of 17 residues. J was trimmed by 0 bases and V by 0 bases; bases with no gene match: 3.

V and J are TRBV5-1 and TRBJ1-2; the match to TRBD1 covers 7 bases. Per germline, CDR1 SGHRS and CDR2 YFSETQ. The ends lost 3 bases at V and 4 bases at J; junction bases unmatched: 6. The CDR3 sequence is 14 residues long. CDR3 sequence (DNA): TGCGCCAGCAGCTCGGATACAGGGGCCTATGGCTACACCTTC. Translation gives CASSSDTGAYGYTF. The variable domain in full, with the rest retrieved from reference TRBV5-1 and TRBJ1-2, is KAGVTQTPRYLIKTRGQQVTLSCSPISGHRSVSWYQQTPGQGLQFLFEYFSETQRNKGNFPGRFSGRQFSNSRSEMNVSTLELGDSALYLCASSSDTGAYGYTFGSGTRLTVV.

This clone was seen a few times. The gene calls are TRBV4-3 and TRBJ1-2, with unresolved D. Germline V CDR1 and CDR2: LGHNA, YSLEER. V lost 0 bases and J 5 bases, leaving 10 bases between the germline ends. The CDR3 spans 14 residues. The chain's CDR3 is CASSQEFAPYGYTF. In nucleotides, the CDR3 is TGCGCCAGCAGCCAAGAATTCGCCCCGTATGGCTACACCTTC.

This clone has a handful of counts. The chain is built from TRBV5-1 and TRBJ1-1; the match to TRBD1 covers 9 bases. The CDR3 contains 16 residues. Germline trimming cut 2 bases from V and 0 bases from J; bases unmatched to any gene: 5. Germline V lookup: CDR1 SGHRS, CDR2 YFSETQ. CDR3 nucleotides: TGCGCCAGCAGCTTACAGGGGGCGCAGATGAACACTGAAGCTTTCTTT. This codes for CASSLQGAQMNTEAFF.